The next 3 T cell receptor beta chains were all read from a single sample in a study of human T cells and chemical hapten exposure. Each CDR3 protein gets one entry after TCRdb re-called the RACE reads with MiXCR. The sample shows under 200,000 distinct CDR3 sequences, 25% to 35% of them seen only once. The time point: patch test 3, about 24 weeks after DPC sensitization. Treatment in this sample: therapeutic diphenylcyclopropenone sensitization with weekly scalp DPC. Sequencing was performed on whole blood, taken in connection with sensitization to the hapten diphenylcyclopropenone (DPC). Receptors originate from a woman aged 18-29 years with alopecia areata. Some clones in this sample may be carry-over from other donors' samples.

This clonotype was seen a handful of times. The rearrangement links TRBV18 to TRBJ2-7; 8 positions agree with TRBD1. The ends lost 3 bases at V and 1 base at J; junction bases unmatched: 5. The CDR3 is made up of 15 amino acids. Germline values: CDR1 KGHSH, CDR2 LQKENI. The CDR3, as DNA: TGTGCCAGCTCACCCACACAGGGGGGTTCCTACGAGCAGTACTTC. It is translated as CASSPTQGGSYEQYF. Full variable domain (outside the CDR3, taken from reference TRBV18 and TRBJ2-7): NAGVMQNPRHLVRRRGQEARLRCSPMKGHSHVYWYRQLPEEGLKFMVYLQKENIIDESGMPKERFSAEFPKEGPSILRIQQVVRGDSAAYFCASSPTQGGSYEQYFGPGTRLTVT.

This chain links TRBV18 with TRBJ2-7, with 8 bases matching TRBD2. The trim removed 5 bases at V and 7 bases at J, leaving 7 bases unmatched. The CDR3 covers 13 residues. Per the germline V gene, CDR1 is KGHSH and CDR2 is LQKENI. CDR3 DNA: TGTGCCAGCTCAGCACTAGCGGCCGTTGAGCAGTACTTC. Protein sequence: CASSALAAVEQYF.

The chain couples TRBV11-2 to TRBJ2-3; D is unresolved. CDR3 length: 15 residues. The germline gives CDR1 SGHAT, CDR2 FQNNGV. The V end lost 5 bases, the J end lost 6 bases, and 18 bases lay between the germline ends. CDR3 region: CASSPEFRFSDTQYF. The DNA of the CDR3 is TGTGCCAGCAGCCCGGAGTTCAGGTTCTCGGATACGCAGTATTTT.